The rows below give T cell receptor beta chains drawn from one sample of a study of blood T cell repertoires in COVID-19. Only in-frame clones appear in the TCRdb table, and some are missing; sequencing was by immunoSEQ multiplex PCR. The table records fewer than 85,000 clones, 75% to 90% of them present only once. Sequenced material: peripheral blood. Receptor source: a man aged 50 or older with active COVID-19. Both conserved end residues are part of each CDR3. The D gene is left open where the match is weak. Size values are once, few and many counts, or a class for expanded clones, and some rows have none.

J: TRBJ1-3; size: .; D: .; V: TRBV7-9; CDR3: CASSFITGISGNTIYF; DNA: TGTGCCAGCAGCTTCATCACCGGGATCTCTGGAAACACCATATATTTT
J: TRBJ1-1; size: .; D: TRBD1; V: TRBV7-9; CDR3: CASTPLGQGAPNTEAFF; DNA: TGTGCCAGCACCCCACTCGGACAGGGGGCGCCGAACACTGAAGCTTTCTTT
J: TRBJ2-5; size: .; D: TRBD2; V: TRBV5-5; CDR3: CASSRGLAGTLQETQYF; DNA: TGTGCCAGCAGCCGTGGACTAGCGGGCACATTACAAGAGACCCAGTACTTC
J: TRBJ2-2; size: .; D: TRBD1; V: TRBV7-2; CDR3: CASSLAVQGATGELFF; DNA: TGTGCCAGCAGCTTAGCGGTCCAGGGGGCGACCGGGGAGCTGTTTTTT
J: TRBJ1-5; size: .; D: .; V: TRBV28; CDR3: CASSLVRSNQPQHF; DNA: TGTGCCAGCAGTTTAGTACGGAGCAATCAGCCCCAGCATTTT
J: TRBJ2-1; size: .; D: TRBD2; V: TRBV5-1; CDR3: CASSWTSGSTYNEQFF; DNA: TGCGCCAGCAGCTGGACTAGCGGGTCGACCTACAATGAGCAGTTCTTC
J: TRBJ1-1; size: .; D: .; V: TRBV5-1; CDR3: CASSLVAGQNTEAFF; DNA: TGCGCCAGCAGCTTGGTGGCAGGGCAGAACACTGAAGCTTTCTTT
J: TRBJ1-1; size: .; D: .; V: TRBV7-2; CDR3: CASSLGGGNTEAFF; DNA: TGTGCCAGCAGCTTAGGTGGAGGGAACACTGAAGCTTTCTTT
J: TRBJ2-4; size: .; D: TRBD2; V: TRBV5-1; CDR3: CASSLGTSGSRQENIQYF; DNA: TGCGCCAGCAGCTTGGGCACTAGCGGGAGTAGACAAGAAAACATTCAGTACTTC
J: TRBJ2-7; size: .; D: .; V: TRBV7-8; CDR3: CASSPIRQRSYEQYF; DNA: TGTGCCAGCAGCCCAATTCGGCAGCGGTCCTACGAGCAGTACTTC
J: TRBJ1-1; size: once; D: .; V: TRBV28; CDR3: CASSSRRGLVMNTEAFF; DNA: TGTGCCAGCAGCTCCCGAAGGGGACTCGTTATGAACACTGAAGCTTTCTTT
J: TRBJ1-5; size: .; D: .; V: TRBV3-1/TRBV3-2; CDR3: CASSRTDTAQHF; DNA: TGTGCCAGCAGCCGGACAGATACAGCCCAGCATTTT
J: TRBJ2-1; size: .; D: TRBD2; V: TRBV5-1; CDR3: CASSTGLAHNEQFF; DNA: TGCGCCAGCAGCACGGGACTAGCGCACAATGAGCAGTTCTTC
J: TRBJ2-1; size: .; D: .; V: TRBV7-2; CDR3: CASSLVAAFSALYNEQFF; DNA: TGTGCCAGCAGCTTAGTTGCGGCATTCTCGGCCCTGTACAATGAGCAGTTCTTC
J: TRBJ1-2; size: .; D: TRBD1; V: TRBV7-2; CDR3: CASIIRQGGGYTF; DNA: TGTGCCAGCATTATTAGACAGGGCGGGGGCTACACCTTC
J: TRBJ2-3; size: .; D: .; V: TRBV27; CDR3: CASSLSRADTQYF; DNA: TGTGCCAGCAGTTTATCCAGGGCCGATACGCAGTATTTT
J: TRBJ2-1; size: .; D: TRBD2; V: TRBV4-1; CDR3: CASSRVLSGMSSYNEQFF; DNA: TGCGCCAGCAGCCGAGTCCTGAGCGGGATGAGCTCCTACAATGAGCAGTTCTTC
J: TRBJ1-3; size: .; D: .; V: TRBV7-2; CDR3: CASSIQGSPGNTIYF; DNA: TGTGCCAGCAGCATACAGGGTTCCCCTGGAAACACCATATATTTT
J: TRBJ1-1; size: .; D: .; V: TRBV6-5; CDR3: CASRMTGLAEAFF; DNA: TGTGCCAGCAGAATGACAGGCCTCGCTGAAGCTTTCTTT
J: TRBJ2-1; size: .; D: .; V: TRBV28; CDR3: CASNYGIWEQFF; DNA: TGTGCCAGCAACTACGGGATCTGGGAGCAGTTCTTC
J: TRBJ1-5; size: .; D: .; V: TRBV5-1; CDR3: CASSEGGGNQPQHF; DNA: TGCGCCAGCAGCGAAGGGGGGGGAAATCAGCCCCAGCATTTT
J: TRBJ2-7; size: .; D: TRBD2; V: TRBV5-6; CDR3: CASSALAGEYEQYF; DNA: TGTGCCAGCAGCGCACTAGCGGGGGAGTACGAGCAGTACTTC
J: TRBJ2-3; size: .; D: .; V: TRBV10-3; CDR3: CAISEGGLGSDTQYF; DNA: TGTGCCATCAGTGAGGGAGGGTTAGGATCAGATACGCAGTATTTT
J: TRBJ2-7; size: once; D: TRBD1; V: TRBV3-1/TRBV3-2; CDR3: CATSRTGRYEQYF; DNA: TGTGCCACCTCCCGGACAGGGCGTTACGAGCAGTACTTC
J: TRBJ1-2; size: .; D: TRBD1; V: TRBV6-5; CDR3: CASRQGYYGYTF; DNA: TGTGCCAGCAGACAGGGGTATTATGGCTACACCTTC
J: TRBJ2-7; size: .; D: TRBD2; V: TRBV27; CDR3: CASSLIGGGPYEQYF; DNA: TGTGCCAGCAGTTTAATCGGCGGGGGGCCCTACGAGCAGTACTTC
J: TRBJ2-7; size: .; D: TRBD2; V: TRBV29-1; CDR3: CSVESLGGEQYF; DNA: TGCAGCGTTGAATCTCTGGGAGGGGAGCAGTACTTC
J: TRBJ2-7; size: once; D: .; V: TRBV2; CDR3: CASTPRVYPYEQYF; DNA: TGTGCCAGCACCCCGCGGGTATACCCCTACGAGCAGTACTTC
J: TRBJ2-1; size: .; D: TRBD1; V: TRBV30; CDR3: CAWSDKGTGANEQFF; DNA: TGTGCCTGGAGTGATAAGGGGACAGGGGCCAATGAGCAGTTCTTC
J: TRBJ2-5; size: .; D: .; V: TRBV5-4; CDR3: CASSLDSSRQETQYF; DNA: TGTGCCAGCAGCTTGGACAGCTCACGGCAAGAGACCCAGTACTTC
J: TRBJ1-2; size: .; D: .; V: TRBV18; CDR3: CASSPYGPNYGYTF; DNA: TGTGCCAGCTCACCATATGGGCCTAACTATGGCTACACCTTC
J: TRBJ1-5; size: .; D: TRBD1; V: TRBV10-1; CDR3: CASSRYLTGAGQPQHF; DNA: TGCGCCAGCAGTAGATACTTGACAGGGGCCGGACAGCCCCAGCATTTT
J: TRBJ1-5; size: .; D: TRBD1; V: TRBV30; CDR3: CAWSVRTGVHQPQHF; DNA: TGTGCCTGGAGTGTACGGACAGGGGTTCACCAGCCCCAGCATTTT
J: TRBJ2-3; size: once; D: TRBD1; V: TRBV30; CDR3: CAAAPGQNTDTQYF; DNA: TGTGCCGCAGCGCCGGGACAGAACACAGATACGCAGTATTTT
J: TRBJ1-2; size: .; D: TRBD1; V: TRBV7-9; CDR3: CASSSGGRPNYGYTF; DNA: TGTGCCAGCAGCTCAGGGGGCCGACCCAACTATGGCTACACCTTC
J: TRBJ2-2; size: .; D: .; V: TRBV7-2; CDR3: CASTQPGIFSGELFF; DNA: TGTGCCAGCACCCAGCCGGGGATATTTTCCGGGGAGCTGTTTTTT
J: TRBJ1-1; size: few; D: .; V: TRBV27; CDR3: CASSPRDTYTEAFF; DNA: TGTGCCAGCAGCCCCCGGGACACTTACACTGAAGCTTTCTTT
J: TRBJ1-5; size: once; D: .; V: TRBV18; CDR3: CASSQLLDQPQHF; DNA: TGTGCCAGCTCACAGCTTTTGGATCAGCCCCAGCATTTT
J: TRBJ2-2; size: .; D: .; V: TRBV4-3; CDR3: CASSQDTRTGELFF; DNA: TGCGCCAGCAGCCAAGATACCAGGACCGGGGAGCTGTTTTTT
J: TRBJ2-1; size: .; D: .; V: TRBV9; CDR3: CASSVASFGGEQFF; DNA: TGTGCCAGCAGCGTAGCTAGCTTCGGTGGTGAGCAGTTCTTC
J: TRBJ2-5; size: .; D: .; V: TRBV19; CDR3: CASSRTVQETQYF; DNA: TGTGCCAGTAGCCGGACTGTCCAGGAGACCCAGTACTTC
J: TRBJ2-7; size: .; D: TRBD2; V: TRBV6-6; CDR3: CASSYGGSGRGEQYF; DNA: TGTGCCAGCAGTTATGGGGGAAGCGGGAGGGGCGAGCAGTACTTC
J: TRBJ2-7; size: .; D: TRBD1; V: TRBV28; CDR3: CASSPLSTGSYEQYF; DNA: TGTGCCAGCAGTCCGTTATCGACAGGGTCCTACGAGCAGTACTTC
J: TRBJ2-3; size: once; D: TRBD2; V: TRBV3-1/TRBV3-2; CDR3: CASSPGLAGGTDTQYF; DNA: TGTGCCAGCAGCCCCGGACTAGCGGGGGGCACAGATACGCAGTATTTT
J: TRBJ1-2; size: many; D: TRBD1; V: TRBV5-4; CDR3: CASSLGQGASIGYTF; DNA: TGTGCCAGCAGCTTAGGACAGGGGGCCTCTATTGGCTACACCTTC
J: TRBJ2-1; size: .; D: .; V: TRBV6-5; CDR3: CASSRLSDEQFF; DNA: TGTGCCAGCAGCCGACTAAGCGATGAGCAGTTCTTC